The 11 T cell receptor beta chains below come from one sample, sequenced in a study of blood T cells in healthy people across ages. A J-beta primer mix and a sample-barcoded 5' primer were used in a second PCR of about 7 to 12 cycles. TCRdb re-analysed the 5' RACE reads in MiXCR, keeping a single row per CDR3 protein. This table holds approximately 490,000 distinct CDR3 sequences, less than 25% found once. The data also belong to a second study, concerning T cells of mothers and their children.

Specimen: blood. The source of these receptors is a boy younger than 18 in good health.

This clonotype was seen more than once but under ten times. The CDR3 DNA sequence: TGCAGCGTTTACGGCAGACCTAATGAAAAACTGTTTTTT. It specifies CSVYGRPNEKLFF. The gene calls are TRBV29-1 and TRBJ1-4; D is unclear. Deletions cut 5 bases from V and 3 bases from J, with 10 bases between. This CDR3 spans 13 amino acids. Germline assignment: CDR1 SQVTM and CDR2 ANQGSEA.

This clonotype turned up a few times. This chain joins TRBV28 and TRBJ2-7; D tentatively reads TRBD1 or TRBD2 (5 bases each). V was cut by 4 bases and J by 2 bases, with 21 bases left in between. Germline values: CDR1 MDHEN, CDR2 SYDVKM. This CDR3 is built from 17 residues. CDR3 sequence: CASSYEPWGTPPYEQYF. The CDR3 DNA reads TGTGCCAGCAGTTATGAGCCCTGGGGGACCCCCCCCTACGAGCAGTACTTC.

The chain uses TRBV5-1 and TRBJ2-6; no clear D. Germline V CDR1 and CDR2: SGHRS, YFSETQ. The V end was cut by 5 bases, the J end by 0 bases, with 9 bases between. This CDR3 comprises 15 residues. CDR3 amino acids: CASSGLGSGANVLTF. CDR3 DNA: TGCGCCAGCAGTGGCTTAGGCTCTGGGGCCAACGTCCTGACTTTC. The full variable domain, its missing parts supplied by reference TRBV5-1 and TRBJ2-6, is KAGVTQTPRYLIKTRGQQVTLSCSPISGHRSVSWYQQTPGQGLQFLFEYFSETQRNKGNFPGRFSGRQFSNSRSEMNVSTLELGDSALYLCASSGLGSGANVLTFGAGSRLTVL.

This clonotype is a singleton in its sample. This chain uses TRBV5-6 with TRBJ2-5, with D tentatively TRBD1 (6 bases). The J call may be incorrect, as the DNA end agrees better with TRBJ2-7. CDR3 size: 14 residues. CDR1 and CDR2 from the germline V gene are SGHDT and YYEEEE. CDR3: CASSLIGGRGEQYF. The CDR3 region has the DNA TGTGCCAGCAGCTTGATAGGGGGACGGGGCGAGCAGTACTTC.

This chain joins TRBV6-2 or TRBV6-3 and TRBJ1-1, with D unclear. The ends were cut back, 0 bases at V and 5 bases at J, with 19 bases in the middle. Looked up from germline, CDR1 is MNHEY and CDR2 is SVGEGT. The CDR3 has 17 residues. CDR3 bases: TGTGCCAGCAGTTACTCTCCCGCCCGGATTCTTCGGACTGAAGCTTTCTTT. It encodes CASSYSPARILRTEAFF.

The genes are TRBV7-6 and TRBJ2-3; TRBD2 matches 10 bases. The germline V gene has CDR1 SGHVS and CDR2 FNYEAQ. With 4 bases clipped from V and 5 bases from J, the junction kept 9 bases outside the gene matches. This CDR3 contains 16 residues. For the CDR3, the DNA is TGTGCCAGCAGCTCCCTTAGCGGGGGGTCCGGAGATACGCAGTATTTT. Amino acids: CASSSLSGGSGDTQYF. The variable domain in full, with the rest retrieved from reference TRBV7-6 and TRBJ2-3, is GAGVSQSPRYKVTKRGQDVALRCDPISGHVSLYWYRQALGQGPEFLTYFNYEAQQDKSGLPNDRFSAERPEGSISTLTIQRTEQRDSAMYRCASSSLSGGSGDTQYFGPGTRLTVL.

This clonotype has ten or more counts. The chain links TRBV10-3 to TRBJ2-5; D possibly corresponds to TRBD2 (5 bases). The CDR3 is made up of 14 amino acids. V lost 0 bases and J 1 base, leaving 6 bases between the germline ends. Germline V CDR1 and CDR2: ENHRY, SYGVKD. In DNA, the CDR3 is TGTGCCATCAGTGAGTCTGGGAGCCAAGAGACCCAGTACTTC. Its protein product is CAISESGSQETQYF.

This chain connects TRBV3-1 to TRBJ1-2; D might be TRBD1 (6 bases). This CDR3 comprises 15 residues. The V and J ends lost 0 bases and 3 bases respectively, with 11 bases between them. CDR1 and CDR2 from the germline V gene are LGHDT and YNNKEL (reference sequence). The chain's CDR3 is CASSQDRGQYYGYTF. CDR3 DNA: TGTGCCAGCAGCCAAGATCGAGGACAGTACTATGGCTACACCTTC.

This clonotype was recorded at least ten times. This chain connects TRBV11-2 to TRBJ2-3; 11 bases are a match to TRBD2. Losses at the gene ends were 5 bases for V and 5 bases for J; bases not matched to a gene: 3. CDR3 size: 14 residues. The germline CDR1 and CDR2 sequences are SGHAT and FQNNGV. The CDR3 sequence: CASSRTSGLDTQYF. The DNA for the CDR3 is TGTGCCAGCAGCCGGACTAGCGGGTTAGATACGCAGTATTTT.

This clonotype occurred a few times. J is TRBJ2-1 and V is TRBV29-1; 7 bases agree with TRBD2. Germline loops: CDR1 SQVTM, CDR2 ANQGSEA. The CDR3 is 18 amino acids. Trimming cost V 4 bases and J 0 bases; bases outside gene matches: 15. This CDR3 is CSVGSGLRGGISYNEQFF. In DNA, the CDR3 is TGCAGCGTTGGCTCAGGGCTGCGGGGAGGGATCTCCTACAATGAGCAGTTCTTC.

This clonotype was recorded a few times. The V and J genes are TRBV5-6 and TRBJ2-5; D perhaps matches TRBD1 (5 bases). The J call may be mistaken, given a closer DNA end match to TRBJ2-1. CDR3 length: 16 amino acids. The germline CDR1 and CDR2 sequences are SGHDT and YYEEEE. The CDR3 DNA is TGTGCCAGCAGTGAAGCCGTCCAGACAGCCCACAATGAGCAGTTCTTC. Amino acids: CASSEAVQTAHNEQFF.